This TCR beta chain was identified during a study of blood T cells in healthy people across ages. Study-level findings and limits: A strong correlation was found between TCR beta diversity and the percentage of naive T cells.

Details on this clonotype: Antigen: not known. A much larger clone differs by one base, so this may be a read error.

A second PCR of roughly 7 to 11 cycles used a sample-barcoded 5' primer and a J-beta primer mix. TCRdb recomputed calls from the 5' RACE reads with MiXCR, one row per CDR3 protein. Here the sample spans some 640,000 distinct CDR3 sequences, approximately 30% being singletons. The germline V gene has CDR1 SGHTA and CDR2 FQGNSA. Trimming took 3 bases from V and 1 from J, leaving 10 bases between them. The CDR3 has 14 residues. The sequenced sample consisted of blood. The sequence was obtained from a woman of 80 years or more in good health. The rearrangement joins TRBV7-2 to TRBJ2-7; the D gene is possibly TRBD1 (6 bases). The CDR3 DNA reads TGTGCCAGCAGCTTGTGGACAGAATCCTACGAGCAGTACTTC. As protein: CASSLWTESYEQYF.